This TCR beta chain is from a study of breast tumors, draining lymph nodes, adjacent tissues. Germline V gene data show CDR1 as DFQATT and CDR2 as SNEGSKA (reference sequence). Trimming at V came to 6 bases and at J to 3 bases, leaving 7 bases not matched to a gene. This CDR3 region has 13 residues. MiXCR was run by TCRdb on the multiplex PCR reads, yielding one entry per CDR3 protein. In the table there are around 150,000 distinct CDR3 sequences, about a fifth of which are singletons. Samples came from axillary lymph nodes draining the breast cancer. Study conclusions and caveats: Most tumor T cells seemingly derive from lymph node, then expand in tumor. Luminal-like breast cancer showed significantly higher tumor–nontumor repertoire similarity than basal-like. That most tumor T cells come from lymph nodes remained unproven. Tumor repertoires ranked between lymph nodes and nontumor tissue in diversity, with V and J gene preferences.

This clonotype was found many times. Antigen specificity is unknown. The chain recombines TRBV20-1 with TRBJ2-5, with 7 positions matching TRBD2. The sequencing input was axillary lymph node tissue. The TCR originated in a female donor with breast cancer. Some clones in this sample may be carry-over from other donors' samples. CDR3 in amino acids: CSAPVGGEETQYF. CDR3 coding DNA: TGCAGTGCCCCCGTGGGGGGGGAAGAGACCCAGTACTTC.